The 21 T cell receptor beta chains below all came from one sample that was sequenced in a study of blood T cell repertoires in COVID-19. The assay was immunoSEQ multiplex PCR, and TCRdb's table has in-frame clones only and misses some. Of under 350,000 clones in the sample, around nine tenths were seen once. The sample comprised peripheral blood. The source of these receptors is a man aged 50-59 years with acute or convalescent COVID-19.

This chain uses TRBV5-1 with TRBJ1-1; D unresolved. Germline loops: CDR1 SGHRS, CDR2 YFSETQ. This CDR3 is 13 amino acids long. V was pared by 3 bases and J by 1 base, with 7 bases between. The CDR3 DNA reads TGCGCCAGCAGCTCCCAATGGAACACTGAAGCTTTCTTT. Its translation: CASSSQWNTEAFF.

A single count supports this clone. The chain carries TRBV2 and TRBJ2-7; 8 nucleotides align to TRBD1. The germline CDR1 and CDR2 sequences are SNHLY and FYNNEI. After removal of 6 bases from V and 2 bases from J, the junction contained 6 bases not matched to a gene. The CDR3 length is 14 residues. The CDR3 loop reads CASRHRQGTYEQYF. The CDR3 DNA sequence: TGTGCCAGCAGACACCGACAGGGGACCTACGAGCAGTACTTC.

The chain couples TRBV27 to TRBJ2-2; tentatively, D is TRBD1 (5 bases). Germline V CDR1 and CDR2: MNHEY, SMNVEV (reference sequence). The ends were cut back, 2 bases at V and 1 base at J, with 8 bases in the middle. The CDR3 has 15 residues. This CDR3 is CASSLVQGNTGELFF. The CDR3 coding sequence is TGTGCCAGCAGTTTAGTCCAGGGGAACACCGGGGAGCTGTTTTTT.

Written as DNA, the CDR3 is TGCGCCAGCAGCCGAGGGCGTAATGAAAAACTGTTTTTT. Translating it yields CASSRGRNEKLFF. This chain joins TRBV10-1 and TRBJ1-4; D not resolved. V was clipped by 6 bases and J by 4 bases, with 9 bases between them. CDR1 and CDR2 (germline): WNHNN, SYGVQD (reference sequence). The CDR3 loop spans 13 amino acids.

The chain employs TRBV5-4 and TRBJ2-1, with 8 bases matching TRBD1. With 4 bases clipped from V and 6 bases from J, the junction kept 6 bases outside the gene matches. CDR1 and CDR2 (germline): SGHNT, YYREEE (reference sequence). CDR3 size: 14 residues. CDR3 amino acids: CASSPDTGGNEQFF. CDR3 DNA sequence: TGTGCCAGCAGCCCCGACACAGGGGGCAATGAGCAGTTCTTC.

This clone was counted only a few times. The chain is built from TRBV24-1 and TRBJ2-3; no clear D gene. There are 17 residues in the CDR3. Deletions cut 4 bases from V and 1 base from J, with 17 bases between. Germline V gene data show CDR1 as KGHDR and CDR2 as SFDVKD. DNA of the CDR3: TGTGCCACCAGTGAGCCCCACACAGTCACGGGCACAGATACGCAGTATTTT. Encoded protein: CATSEPHTVTGTDTQYF.

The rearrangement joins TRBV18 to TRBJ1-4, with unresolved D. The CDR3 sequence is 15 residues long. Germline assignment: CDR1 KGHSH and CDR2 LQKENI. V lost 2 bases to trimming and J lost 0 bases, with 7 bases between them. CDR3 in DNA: TGTGCCAGCTCACCAGGCGGCACAACTAATGAAAAACTGTTTTTT. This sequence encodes CASSPGGTTNEKLFF.

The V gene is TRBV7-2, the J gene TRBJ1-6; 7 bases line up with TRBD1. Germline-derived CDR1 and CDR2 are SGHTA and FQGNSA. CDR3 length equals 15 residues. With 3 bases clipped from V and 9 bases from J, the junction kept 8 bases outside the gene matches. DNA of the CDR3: TGTGCCAGCAGCTTTGGCCACAGGGGTGGTTCACCCCTCCACTTT. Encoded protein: CASSFGHRGGSPLHF.

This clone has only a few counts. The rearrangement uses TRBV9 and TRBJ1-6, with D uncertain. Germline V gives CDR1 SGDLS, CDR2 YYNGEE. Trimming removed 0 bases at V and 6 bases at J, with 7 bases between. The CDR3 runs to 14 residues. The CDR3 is CASSVDSINSPLHF. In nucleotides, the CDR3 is TGTGCCAGCAGCGTAGACAGTATTAATTCACCCCTCCACTTT.

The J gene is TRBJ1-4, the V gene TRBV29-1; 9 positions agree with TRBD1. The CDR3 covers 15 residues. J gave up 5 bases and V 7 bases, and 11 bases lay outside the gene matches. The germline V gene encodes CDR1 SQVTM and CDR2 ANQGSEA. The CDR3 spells CSAIKDRGRNEKLFF. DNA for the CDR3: TGCAGCGCTATTAAGGACAGGGGACGAAATGAAAAACTGTTTTTT. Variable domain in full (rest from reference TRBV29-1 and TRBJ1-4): SAVISQKPSRDICQRGTSLTIQCQVDSQVTMMFWYRQQPGQSLTLIATANQGSEATYESGFVIDKFPISRPNLTFSTLTVSNMSPEDSSIYLCSAIKDRGRNEKLFFGSGTQLSVL.

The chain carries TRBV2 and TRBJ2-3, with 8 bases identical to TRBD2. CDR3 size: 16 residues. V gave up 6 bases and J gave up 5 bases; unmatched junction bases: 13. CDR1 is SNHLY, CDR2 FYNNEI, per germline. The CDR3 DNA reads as TGTGCCAGCAGCCAAGGTTTCGCGGGGGGCTTAGATACGCAGTATTTT. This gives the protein CASSQGFAGGLDTQYF.

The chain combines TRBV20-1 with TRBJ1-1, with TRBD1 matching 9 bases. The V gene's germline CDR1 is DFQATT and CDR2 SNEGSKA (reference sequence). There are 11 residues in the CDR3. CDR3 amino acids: CRATGGTEAFF. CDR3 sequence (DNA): TGCAGGGCGACAGGGGGTACTGAAGCTTTCTTT.

The CDR3 loop is CASSPQRGGRFF. The CDR3 DNA reads TGTGCCAGCAGTCCCCAACGGGGGGGAAGGTTCTTC. The V and J genes are TRBV12-3 or TRBV12-4 and TRBJ2-1; the match to TRBD2 covers 8 bases. V was clipped by 5 bases and J by 15 bases; unmatched bases: 9. CDR3 size: 12 residues.

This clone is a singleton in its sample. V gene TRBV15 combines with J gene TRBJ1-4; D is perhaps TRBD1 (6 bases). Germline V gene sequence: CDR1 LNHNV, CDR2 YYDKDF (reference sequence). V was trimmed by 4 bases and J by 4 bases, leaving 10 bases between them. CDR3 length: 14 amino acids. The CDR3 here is CATSKTGINEKLFF. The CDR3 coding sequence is TGTGCCACCAGCAAGACAGGTATTAATGAAAAACTGTTTTTT.

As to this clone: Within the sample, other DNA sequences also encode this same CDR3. The CDR3 DNA reads as TGTGCCAGCAGTTATGGGACTAGCGGGTCCTACGAGCAGTACTTC. Its translation: CASSYGTSGSYEQYF. V is TRBV6-5 and J is TRBJ2-7, with 12 bases identical to TRBD2. Germline CDR1 and CDR2: MNHEY and SVGAGI. Trimming removed 3 bases from V and 1 base from J; junction bases left unmatched: 1. The CDR3 is 15 amino acids.

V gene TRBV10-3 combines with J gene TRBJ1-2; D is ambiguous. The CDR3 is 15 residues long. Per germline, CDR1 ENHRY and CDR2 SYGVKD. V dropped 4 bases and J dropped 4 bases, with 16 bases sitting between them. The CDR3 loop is CAISVGAGTLYGYTF. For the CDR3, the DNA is TGTGCCATCAGTGTGGGTGCAGGAACTCTCTATGGCTACACCTTC.

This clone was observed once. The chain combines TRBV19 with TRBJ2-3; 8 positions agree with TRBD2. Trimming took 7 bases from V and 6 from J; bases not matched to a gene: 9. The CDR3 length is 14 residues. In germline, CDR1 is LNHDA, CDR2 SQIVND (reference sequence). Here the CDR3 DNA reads TGTGCCAGTAACCCGACTAGCGCCTCGGATACGCAGTATTTT. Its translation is CASNPTSASDTQYF.

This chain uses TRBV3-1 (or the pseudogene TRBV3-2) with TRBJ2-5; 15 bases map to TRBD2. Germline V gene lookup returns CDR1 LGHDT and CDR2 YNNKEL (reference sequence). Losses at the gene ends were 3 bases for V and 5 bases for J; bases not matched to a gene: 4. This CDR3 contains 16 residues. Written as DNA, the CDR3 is TGTGCCAGCAGCCAGCTAGGACTAGCGGGGGGGGAGACCCAGTACTTC. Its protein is CASSQLGLAGGETQYF.

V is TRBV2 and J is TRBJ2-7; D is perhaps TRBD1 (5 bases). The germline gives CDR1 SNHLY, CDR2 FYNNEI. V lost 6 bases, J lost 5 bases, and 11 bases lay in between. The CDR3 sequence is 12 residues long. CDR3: CASSAQGNEQYF. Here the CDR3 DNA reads TGTGCCAGCAGCGCCCAGGGAAACGAGCAGTACTTC.

The CDR3 protein is CASSFGPTEAFF. Written as DNA, the CDR3 is TGCGCCAGCAGCTTTGGGCCAACTGAAGCTTTCTTT. This rearrangement joins TRBV5-1 to TRBJ1-1; D not certain. Trimming left V 2 bases short and J 5 bases short, with 7 bases between. Per the germline V gene, CDR1 is SGHRS and CDR2 is YFSETQ. The CDR3 length is 12 residues. Full variable domain (outside the CDR3, taken from reference TRBV5-1 and TRBJ1-1): KAGVTQTPRYLIKTRGQQVTLSCSPISGHRSVSWYQQTPGQGLQFLFEYFSETQRNKGNFPGRFSGRQFSNSRSEMNVSTLELGDSALYLCASSFGPTEAFFGQGTRLTVV.

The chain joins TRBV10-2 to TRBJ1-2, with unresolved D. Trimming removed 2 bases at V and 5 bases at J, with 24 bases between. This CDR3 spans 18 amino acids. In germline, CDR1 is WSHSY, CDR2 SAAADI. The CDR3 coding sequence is TGCGCCAGCAGTGAGCGTAGGCCAGGATCACCACACTTATATGGCTACACCTTC. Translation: CASSERRPGSPHLYGYTF.